This T cell receptor beta chain was found in a study of blood T cell repertoires in COVID-19. Study-level information: The United States, Italy and Spain supplied acute and convalescent COVID-19 samples. T cells, B-cell-depleted T cells, or PBMCs provided the cDNA or gDNA that served as material.

In the authors' workflow: Estimation of nucleated cell counts was performed using reference gene primer amplification. Data came from immunoSEQ multiplex PCR; TCRdb stores just in-frame clones and leaves some out. From that table come the V and J calls and clone size; the DNA was used to work out D and trimming. Here the sample spans around 240,000 clones, approximately 85% being singletons. The germline gives CDR1 SGHRS, CDR2 YFSETQ. This CDR3 is built from 13 residues. V lost 5 bases and J lost 5, with 13 bases in between. The receptor was derived from a man aged 40-49 years with acute or convalescent COVID-19. V is TRBV5-1 and J is TRBJ1-1; D call uncertain. The sample taken for sequencing was peripheral blood. The chain's CDR3 is CASRQVGQTEAFF. The CDR3 DNA sequence: TGCGCCAGCAGGCAAGTTGGTCAGACTGAAGCTTTCTTT.